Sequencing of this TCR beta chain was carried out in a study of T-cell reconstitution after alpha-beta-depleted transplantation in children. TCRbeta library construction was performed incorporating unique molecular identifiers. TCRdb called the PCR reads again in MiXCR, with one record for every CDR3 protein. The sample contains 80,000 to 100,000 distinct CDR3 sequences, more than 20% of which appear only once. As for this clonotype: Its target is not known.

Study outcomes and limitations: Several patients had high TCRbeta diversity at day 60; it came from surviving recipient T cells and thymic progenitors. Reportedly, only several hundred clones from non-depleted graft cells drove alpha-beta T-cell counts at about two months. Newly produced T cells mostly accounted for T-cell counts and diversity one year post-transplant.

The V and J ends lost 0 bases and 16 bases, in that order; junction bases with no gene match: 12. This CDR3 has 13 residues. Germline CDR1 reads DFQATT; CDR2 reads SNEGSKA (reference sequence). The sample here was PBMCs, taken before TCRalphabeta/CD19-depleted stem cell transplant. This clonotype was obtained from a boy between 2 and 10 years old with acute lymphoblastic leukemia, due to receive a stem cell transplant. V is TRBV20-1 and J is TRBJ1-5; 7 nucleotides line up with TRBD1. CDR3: CSARDRGTEVYHF. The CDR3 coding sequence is TGCAGTGCTAGAGATCGAGGGACAGAGGTGTATCATTTT.